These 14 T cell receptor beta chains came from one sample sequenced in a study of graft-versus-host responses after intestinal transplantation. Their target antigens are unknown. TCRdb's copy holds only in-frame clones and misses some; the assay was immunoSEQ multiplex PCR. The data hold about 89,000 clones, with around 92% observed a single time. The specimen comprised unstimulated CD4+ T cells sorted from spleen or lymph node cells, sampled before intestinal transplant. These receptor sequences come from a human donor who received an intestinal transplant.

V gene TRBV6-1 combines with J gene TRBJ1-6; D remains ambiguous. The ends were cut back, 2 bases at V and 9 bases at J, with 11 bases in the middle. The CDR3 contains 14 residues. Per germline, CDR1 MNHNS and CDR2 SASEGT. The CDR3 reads CASSESGVASPLHF. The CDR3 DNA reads TGTGCCAGCAGTGAATCCGGGGTTGCTTCACCCCTCCACTTT.

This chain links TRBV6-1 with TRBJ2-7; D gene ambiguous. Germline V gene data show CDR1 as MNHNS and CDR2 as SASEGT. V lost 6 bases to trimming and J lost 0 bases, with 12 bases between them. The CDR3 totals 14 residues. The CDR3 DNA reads TGTGCCAGCAGCATGGCGGCGAGCTCCTACGAGCAGTACTTC. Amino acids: CASSMAASSYEQYF.

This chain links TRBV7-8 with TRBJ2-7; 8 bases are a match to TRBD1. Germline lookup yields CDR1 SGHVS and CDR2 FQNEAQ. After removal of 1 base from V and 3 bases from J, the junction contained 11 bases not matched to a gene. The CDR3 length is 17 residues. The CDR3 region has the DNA TGTGCCAGCAGCTTAGTGACGGGACAGGTCTCCTTCTACGAGCAGTACTTC. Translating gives CASSLVTGQVSFYEQYF.

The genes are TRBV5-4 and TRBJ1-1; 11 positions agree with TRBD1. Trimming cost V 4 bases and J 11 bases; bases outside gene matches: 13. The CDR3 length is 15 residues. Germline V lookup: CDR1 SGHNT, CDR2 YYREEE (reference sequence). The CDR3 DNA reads TGTGCCAGCAGCCTCCCCGGGACAGGGGGACCTTTGGCTTTCTTT. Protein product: CASSLPGTGGPLAFF.

The CDR3 spells CASSPRIRGSTYNEQFF. The CDR3 nucleotides read TGTGCCAGCAGTCCACGGATCAGGGGGTCGACCTACAATGAGCAGTTCTTC. The rearrangement joins TRBV27 to TRBJ2-1, with 7 bases identical to TRBD1. J gave up 2 bases and V 5 bases, and 12 bases lay outside the gene matches. The CDR3 has 17 residues. Germline CDR1 and CDR2: MNHEY and SMNVEV (reference sequence).

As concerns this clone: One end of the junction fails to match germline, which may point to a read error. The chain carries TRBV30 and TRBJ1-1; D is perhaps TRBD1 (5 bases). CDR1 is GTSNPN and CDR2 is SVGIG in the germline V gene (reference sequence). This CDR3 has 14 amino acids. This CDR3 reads CAWSAQVLKTEAFF. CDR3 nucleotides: TGTGCCTGGAGTGCACAGGTGCTGAAGACTGAAGCTTTCTTT.

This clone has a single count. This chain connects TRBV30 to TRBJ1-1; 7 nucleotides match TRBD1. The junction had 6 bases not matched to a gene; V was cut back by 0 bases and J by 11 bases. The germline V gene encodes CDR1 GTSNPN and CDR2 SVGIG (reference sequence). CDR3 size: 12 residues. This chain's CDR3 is CAWSVIQGPAFF. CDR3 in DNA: TGTGCCTGGAGTGTTATACAGGGGCCCGCTTTCTTT.

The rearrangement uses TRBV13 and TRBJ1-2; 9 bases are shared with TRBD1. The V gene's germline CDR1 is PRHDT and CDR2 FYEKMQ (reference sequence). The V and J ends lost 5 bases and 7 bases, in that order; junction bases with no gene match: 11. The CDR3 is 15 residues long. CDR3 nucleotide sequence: TGTGCCAGCAGCCCCAGAAACAGGGGGCTAAGTGGCTACACCTTC. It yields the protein CASSPRNRGLSGYTF.

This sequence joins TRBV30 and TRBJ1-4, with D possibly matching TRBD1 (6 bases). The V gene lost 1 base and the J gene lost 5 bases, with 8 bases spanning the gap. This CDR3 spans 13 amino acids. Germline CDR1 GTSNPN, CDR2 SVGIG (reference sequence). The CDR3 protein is CAWSDRGNEKLFF. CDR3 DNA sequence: TGTGCCTGGAGTGATAGGGGGAATGAAAAACTGTTTTTT.

The CDR3 DNA reads TGTGCCAGCAGCTCACCCGGGGGTGAGCAGTACTTC. It specifies CASSSPGGEQYF. The rearrangement uses TRBV11-2 and TRBJ2-7; a possible D gene is TRBD2 (6 bases). This CDR3 contains 12 residues. Germline CDR1 and CDR2: SGHAT and FQNNGV. The V end lost 4 bases, the J end lost 7 bases, and 11 bases lay between the germline ends.

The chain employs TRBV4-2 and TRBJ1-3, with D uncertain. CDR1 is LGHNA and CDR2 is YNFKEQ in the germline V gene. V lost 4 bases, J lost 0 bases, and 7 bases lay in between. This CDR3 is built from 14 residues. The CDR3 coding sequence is TGTGCCAGCAGCCCGACTATCTCTGGAAACACCATATATTTT. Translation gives CASSPTISGNTIYF.

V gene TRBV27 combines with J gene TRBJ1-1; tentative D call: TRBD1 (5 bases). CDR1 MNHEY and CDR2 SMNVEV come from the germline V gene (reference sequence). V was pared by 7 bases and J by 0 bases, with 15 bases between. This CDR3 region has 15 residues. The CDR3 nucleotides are TGTGCCAGCACCGAACGTGGGGGGATGAACACTGAAGCTTTCTTT. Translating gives CASTERGGMNTEAFF.

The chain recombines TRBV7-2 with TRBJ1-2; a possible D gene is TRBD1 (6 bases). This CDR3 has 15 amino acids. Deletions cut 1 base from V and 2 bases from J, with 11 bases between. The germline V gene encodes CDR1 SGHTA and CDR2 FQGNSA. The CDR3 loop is CASSLVRTANYGYTF. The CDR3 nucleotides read TGTGCCAGCAGCTTAGTAAGGACAGCGAACTATGGCTACACCTTC.

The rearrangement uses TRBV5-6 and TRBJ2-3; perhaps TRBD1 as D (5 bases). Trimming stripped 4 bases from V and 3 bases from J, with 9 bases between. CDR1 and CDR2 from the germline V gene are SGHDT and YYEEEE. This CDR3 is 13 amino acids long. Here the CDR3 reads CASSTDRTDTQYF. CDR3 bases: TGTGCCAGCAGCACAGACAGAACAGATACGCAGTATTTT. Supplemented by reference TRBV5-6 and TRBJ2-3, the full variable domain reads DAGVTQSPTHLIKTRGQQVTLRCSPKSGHDTVSWYQQALGQGPQFIFQYYEEEERQRGNFPDRFSGHQFPNYSSELNVNALLLGDSALYLCASSTDRTDTQYFGPGTRLTVL.